A single TCR beta chain is shown here with its context. The CDR3 has 19 amino acids. V dropped 6 bases and J dropped 7 bases, with 31 bases sitting between them. Per germline, CDR1 MNHNY and CDR2 SVGAGI (reference sequence). The sample is drawn from a study of blood T cell repertoires in COVID-19. Study-wide background: Both acute and convalescent COVID-19 samples were obtained from the United States, Italy and Spain. In each case, the material was cDNA or gDNA derived from T cells, B-cell-depleted T cells, or PBMCs.

Authors' data handling: Amplified reference gene primers provided the basis for estimating nucleated cell counts. The data were produced by immunoSEQ multiplex PCR, yet TCRdb's version contains in-frame clones alone and is incomplete. The DNA was the basis for D and trimming; V, J and clone size are from that table. The profile shows 200,000 to 250,000 clones, under 90% of them singletons. The rearrangement joins TRBV6-6 to TRBJ2-1; possible D gene TRBD2, 6 bases. This TCR derives from a woman older than 75 with active or convalescent COVID-19. The sequencing input was peripheral blood. The CDR3 sequence is CASRRSSTPIAVDRNEQFF. In nucleotides, the CDR3 is TGTGCCAGCAGACGAAGCTCTACCCCTATAGCGGTGGATAGAAATGAGCAGTTCTTC.